These T cell receptor beta chains were read from a single sample in a study of OX40 agonist ivuxolimab in advanced cancers. Sequencing was performed with immunoSEQ multiplex PCR; in TCRdb, only in-frame clones are kept and a portion is missing. This sample yields approximately 48,000 clones, of which nearly 80% are seen a single time; 3.9% belongs to the top ten. Here the sequenced sample was CD4+ or CD8+ T cells sorted from blood, taken in a trial of the OX40 agonist ivuxolimab. These receptors originate from an adult with an advanced solid tumor such as melanoma, head and neck, liver or kidney cancer. CDR3s include the opening cysteine and the closing phenylalanine or tryptophan. The D gene is left open where the match is weak. Clone size is shown for a subset of rows, as once, few, many or a class of expanded clone.

j_call d_call v_call clone_size cdr3_nt cdr3_aa
TRBJ1-3 TRBD1 TRBV7-2 - TGTGCCAGCAGCCGACAGGGCTGGGGAAACACCATATATTTT CASSRQGWGNTIYF
TRBJ2-7 TRBD1 TRBV5-8 - TGTGCCAGCAGCTTCAGGGACAGGGGGACGTACGAGCAGTACTTC CASSFRDRGTYEQYF
TRBJ1-2 - TRBV28 - TGTGCCAGCAGTTTATCCCTATTCTCTTACCGGGATGGCTACACCTTC CASSLSLFSYRDGYTF
TRBJ2-5 TRBD2 TRBV20-1 - TGCAGTGCTAGCGGGGGGGAGACCCAGTACTTC CSASGGETQYF
TRBJ1-5 - TRBV6-5 - TGTGCCAGCAGTTACACCCGCAATCAGCCCCAGCATTTT CASSYTRNQPQHF
TRBJ2-7 - TRBV28 - TGTGCCAGCAGTTGGGGTCCCTACGAGCAGTACTTC CASSWGPYEQYF
TRBJ1-5 TRBD1 TRBV7-8 once TGTGCCAGCAGCCCTCGGGAGGGACAGCGTTATCAGCCCCAGCATTTT CASSPREGQRYQPQHF
TRBJ2-7 TRBD1 TRBV7-2 few TGTGCCAGCAGCTCCCGGACAGGGATCGGCTACGAGCAGTACTTC CASSSRTGIGYEQYF
TRBJ2-7 - TRBV7-9 - TGCGCCAGCAGCTTTGAGGCGGACTACGAGCAGTACTTC CASSFEADYEQYF
TRBJ2-7 - TRBV10-1 few TGCGCCAGCAGTGGGGACAATGACGAGCAGTACTTC CASSGDNDEQYF
TRBJ2-2 - TRBV29-1 - TGCAGCGTCGCTGGACACCTAAACTCAAGGTTTCCCGGGGAGCTGTTTTTT CSVAGHLNSRFPGELFF
TRBJ2-2 TRBD2 TRBV7-3 - TGTGCCAGCAGCCTCGAGCGGGATAGCACCGGGGAGCTGTTTTTT CASSLERDSTGELFF
TRBJ2-5 - TRBV18 - TGTGCCAGCTCACCGTTGCAAGAGACCCAGTACTTC CASSPLQETQYF